What follows are 21 T cell receptor beta chains derived from one specimen sequenced in a study of glioma-infiltrating T cells after dendritic cell vaccination. Repertoires were generated with immunoSEQ multiplex PCR, while TCRdb's copy carries only in-frame clones and drops some. The table has over 70,000 clones, 82% seen once; the top ten hold 2.1%. Sequenced material: blood, taken before dendritic cell vaccination. These receptors were collected from a human donor with glioblastoma.

The chain employs TRBV25-1 and TRBJ2-5; maybe TRBD1 (6 bases). Between the trimmed V and J ends, which lost 10 bases and 2 bases, there was a span of 20 bases. CDR3 size: 15 residues. Germline V gene sequence: CDR1 MGHDK, CDR2 SYGVNS. The CDR3 bases are TGTGCCACCGAACCAACGCAGGGGTATCAAGAGACCCAGTACTTC. Translating gives CATEPTQGYQETQYF.

The rearrangement joins TRBV5-1 to TRBJ2-1; 12 positions agree with TRBD2. The CDR3 extends over 15 amino acids. After removal of 3 bases from V and 7 bases from J, the junction contained 5 bases not matched to a gene. Germline assignment: CDR1 SGHRS and CDR2 YFSETQ. The CDR3 loop reads CASSSSGGALNEQFF. CDR3 DNA: TGCGCCAGCAGCTCTAGCGGGGGGGCGCTGAATGAGCAGTTCTTC.

The rearrangement joins TRBV27 to TRBJ1-1; no firm D call. V was clipped by 7 bases and J by 1 base, with 13 bases between them. CDR1 MNHEY and CDR2 SMNVEV come from the germline V gene (reference sequence). The CDR3 length is 14 residues. DNA of the CDR3: TGTGCCAGCATCCTAAATCCGGGGAACACTGAAGCTTTCTTT. Its protein is CASILNPGNTEAFF.

CDR3 sequence (DNA): TGCGCCAGCAGCCTGAGACAGGGGTACGAGCAGTACGTC. This codes for CASSLRQGYEQYV. The genes are TRBV5-1 and TRBJ2-7; TRBD1 aligns across 8 bases. This CDR3 spans 13 amino acids. V shed 4 bases and J 4 bases; nucleotides not matched to a gene: 4. Germline V CDR1 and CDR2: SGHRS, YFSETQ.

J is TRBJ1-2 and V is TRBV21-1. TRBV21-1 is classified as a pseudogene. This CDR3 is 9 amino acids long. The CDR3: CASSTVDTF. Here the CDR3 DNA reads TGTGCCAGCAGCACGGTGGACACCTTC.

This rearrangement joins TRBV2 to TRBJ2-2; the match to TRBD1 covers 7 bases. The CDR3 extends over 15 amino acids. Unmatched junction bases numbered 6, after V lost 4 bases and J lost 4 bases. CDR1 is SNHLY, CDR2 FYNNEI, per germline. CDR3 in DNA: TGTGCCAGCAGTGTTGGGACAGTCCCCACCGGGGAGCTGTTTTTT. This gives the protein CASSVGTVPTGELFF.

CDR3 DNA sequence: TGTGCCTGGACCCACGGGACTAGCGGCTACAATGAGCAGTTCTTC. Amino acids: CAWTHGTSGYNEQFF. The chain has TRBV30 and TRBJ2-1; TRBD2 matches 11 bases. Per the germline V gene, CDR1 is GTSNPN and CDR2 is SVGIG (reference sequence). The V segment lost 4 bases and the J segment 3 bases; nucleotides outside the gene matches: 5. There are 15 residues in the CDR3. Using reference TRBV30 and TRBJ2-1 for the parts outside the CDR3, the full variable domain is SQTIHQWPATLVQPVGSPLSLECTVEGTSNPNLYWYRQAAGRGLQLLFYSVGIGQISSEVPQNLSASRPQDRQFILSSKKLLLSDSGFYLCAWTHGTSGYNEQFFGPGTRLTVL.

The chain uses TRBV11-2 and TRBJ2-7; D is possibly TRBD2 (8 bases). In germline, CDR1 is SGHAT, CDR2 FQNNGV. The CDR3 extends over 15 amino acids. Trimming pared 2 bases from V and 2 bases from J, leaving 13 bases between. The CDR3 protein is CASSLSSGTAYEQYV. In nucleotides, the CDR3 is TGTGCCAGCAGCTTAAGTAGCGGGACAGCCTACGAGCAGTACGTC.

V usage is TRBV4-1 and J usage is TRBJ1-4, with 7 bases matching TRBD1. The germline CDR1 and CDR2 sequences are MGHRA and YSYEKL. This CDR3 spans 15 amino acids. The ends lost 4 bases at V and 6 bases at J; junction bases unmatched: 8. In DNA, the CDR3 is TGCGCCAGCAGCCCTGGTCCACAGGGGTATGAAAAACTGTTTTTT. Translated: CASSPGPQGYEKLFF.

The J gene is TRBJ1-1, the V gene TRBV6-1, with D perhaps matching TRBD1 (5 bases). Trimming stripped 2 bases from V and 11 bases from J, with 15 bases between. Per the germline V gene, CDR1 is MNHNS and CDR2 is SASEGT. The CDR3 runs 13 residues. CDR3 coding DNA: TGTGCCAGCAGTGAATGGGGGGGTGGGAGGGCTTTCTTT. It is translated as CASSEWGGGRAFF.

The V call is TRBV7-6, the J call TRBJ2-3, with 10 nucleotides matching TRBD2. Germline lookup yields CDR1 SGHVS and CDR2 FNYEAQ. V gave up 4 bases and J gave up 0 bases; unmatched junction bases: 10. CDR3 length: 18 amino acids. CDR3 bases: TGTGCCAGCAGCTCCAGGACTAGCGGAGTAGCTAGCACAGATACGCAGTATTTT. Translated, it gives CASSSRTSGVASTDTQYF.

The V call is TRBV5-1, the J call TRBJ2-2, with D tentatively TRBD2 (6 bases). V shed 0 bases and J shed 5 bases, with 11 bases lying between them. The V gene's germline CDR1 is SGHRS and CDR2 YFSETQ. CDR3 length equals 15 residues. CDR3 bases: TGCGCCAGCAGCTTGGATGCGGGACGGACCGGGGAGCTGTTTTTT. Translating gives CASSLDAGRTGELFF.

The rearrangement links TRBV5-6 to TRBJ2-3; D may be TRBD1 (5 bases). Trimming shortened V by 4 bases and J by 3 bases, and 12 bases separated the two germline ends. The CDR3 totals 14 residues. CDR1 and CDR2 from the germline V gene are SGHDT and YYEEEE. CDR3 loop: CASSAQGETDTQYF. The CDR3 nucleotides read TGTGCCAGCAGCGCCCAGGGTGAGACAGATACGCAGTATTTT.

The V call is TRBV6-4, the J call TRBJ2-2, with D perhaps matching TRBD1 (6 bases). V lost 6 bases and J lost 1, with 12 bases in between. Germline CDR1 MRHNA, CDR2 SNTAGT. This CDR3 has 15 amino acids. The CDR3: CASSRGQMNTGELFF. Written as DNA, the CDR3 is TGTGCCAGCAGCCGCGGACAGATGAACACCGGGGAGCTGTTTTTT.

The CDR3 sequence: CATSRIGQGAIAGANVLTF. CDR3 bases: TGTGCCACCAGCAGAATCGGACAGGGGGCGATTGCTGGGGCCAACGTCCTGACTTTC. The rearrangement uses TRBV15 and TRBJ2-6; the match to TRBD1 covers 11 bases. With V trimmed by 2 bases and J by 2 bases, 8 bases remained unmatched. There are 19 residues in the CDR3. CDR1 and CDR2 from the germline V gene are LNHNV and YYDKDF (reference sequence). The variable domain in full, with the rest retrieved from reference TRBV15 and TRBJ2-6, is DAMVIQNPRYQVTQFGKPVTLSCSQTLNHNVMYWYQQKSSQAPKLLFHYYDKDFNNEADTPDNFQSRRPNTSFCFLDIRSPGLGDTAMYLCATSRIGQGAIAGANVLTFGAGSRLTVL.

The chain carries TRBV25-1 and TRBJ2-2; 7 bases align to TRBD1. Germline CDR1 MGHDK, CDR2 SYGVNS. J was trimmed by 1 base and V by 8 bases; bases with no gene match: 4. This CDR3 comprises 14 residues. In DNA, the CDR3 is TGTGCCAGCGGCGCAGGGGGGAACACCGGGGAGCTGTTTTTT. It codes for CASGAGGNTGELFF. The full variable domain, in which reference TRBV25-1 and TRBJ2-2 provide the parts outside the CDR3, is EADIYQTPRYLVIGTGKKITLECSQTMGHDKMYWYQQDPGMELHLIHYSYGVNSTEKGDLSSESTVSRIRTEHFPLTLESARPSHTSQYLCASGAGGNTGELFFGEGSRLTVL.

This chain uses TRBV6-1 with TRBJ1-3; D is undetermined. The CDR3 runs to 17 residues. Germline CDR1 MNHNS, CDR2 SASEGT. The V end was cut by 2 bases, the J end by 4 bases, with 18 bases between. The CDR3, as DNA: TGTGCCAGCAGTGAATCTGCCAGGAGACTAGCGGGAAACACCATATATTTT. Its protein is CASSESARRLAGNTIYF.

This chain uses TRBV18 with TRBJ2-7, with a possible D match to TRBD1 (6 bases). V was pared by 4 bases and J by 3 bases, with 13 bases between. The CDR3 sequence is 14 residues long. Germline CDR1 and CDR2: KGHSH and LQKENI. Here the CDR3 reads CASSRDRRDYEQYF. CDR3 DNA sequence: TGTGCCAGCTCACGTGACAGGCGAGACTACGAGCAGTACTTC. The whole variable domain, filled in from reference TRBV18 and TRBJ2-7, reads NAGVMQNPRHLVRRRGQEARLRCSPMKGHSHVYWYRQLPEEGLKFMVYLQKENIIDESGMPKERFSAEFPKEGPSILRIQQVVRGDSAAYFCASSRDRRDYEQYFGPGTRLTVT.

With regard to this clone: Different DNA sequences within this sample yield the same CDR3. The chain has TRBV7-9 and TRBJ2-5, with D possibly being TRBD2 (5 bases). This CDR3 is built from 13 residues. Germline loops: CDR1 SEHNR, CDR2 FQNEAQ (reference sequence). V gave up 0 bases and J gave up 5 bases, with 7 bases separating them. Written as DNA, the CDR3 is TGTGCCAGCAGCTTAGCGGGCGGGGAGACCCAGTACTTC. This gives the protein CASSLAGGETQYF.

The V call is TRBV6-1, the J call TRBJ2-5; tentatively, D is TRBD2 (6 bases). Trimming stripped 0 bases from V and 7 bases from J, with 6 bases between. CDR3 length: 12 amino acids. CDR1 and CDR2 (germline): MNHNS, SASEGT. DNA for the CDR3: TGTGCCAGCAGTGAAGCGCGGGGGACCCAGTACTTC. Translated: CASSEARGTQYF.

This chain uses TRBV28 with TRBJ2-3; 8 bases align to TRBD1. In germline, CDR1 is MDHEN, CDR2 SYDVKM. Trimming cost V 10 bases and J 0 bases; bases outside gene matches: 15. The CDR3 runs 17 residues. The CDR3 DNA sequence: TGTGCCATCACCGGGACAGGACTGGGCGCCAGCACAGATACGCAGTATTTT. Translation: CAITGTGLGASTDTQYF. The variable domain in full, completed from reference TRBV28 and TRBJ2-3, reads DVKVTQSSRYLVKRTGEKVFLECVQDMDHENMFWYRQDPGLGLRLIYFSYDVKMKEKGDIPEGYSVSREKKERFSLILESASTNQTSMYLCAITGTGLGASTDTQYFGPGTRLTVL.